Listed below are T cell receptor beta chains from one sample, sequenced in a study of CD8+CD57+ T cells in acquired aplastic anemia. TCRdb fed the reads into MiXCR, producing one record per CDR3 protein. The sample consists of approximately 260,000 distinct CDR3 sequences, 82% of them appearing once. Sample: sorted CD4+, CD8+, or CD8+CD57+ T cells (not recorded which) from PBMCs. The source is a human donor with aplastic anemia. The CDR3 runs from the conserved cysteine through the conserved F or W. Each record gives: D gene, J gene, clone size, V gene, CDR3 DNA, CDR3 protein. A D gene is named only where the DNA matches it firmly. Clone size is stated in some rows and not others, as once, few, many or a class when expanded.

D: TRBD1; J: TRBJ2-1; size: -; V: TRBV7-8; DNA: TGTGCCAGCAGCTTAGATAGAGGGGGCTGGGGTGAAGCGTTCTTC; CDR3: CASSLDRGGWGEAFF
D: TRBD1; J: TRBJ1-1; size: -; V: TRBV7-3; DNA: TGTGCCAGCAGCTTAGAGCTGACAGGGAACAAGAAAGCTTTCTTT; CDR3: CASSLELTGNKKAFF
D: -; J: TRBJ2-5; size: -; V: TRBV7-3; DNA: TGTGCCAGCAGCTCCAGTGCTGCGGAGGAAGGGACCCAGTACTTC; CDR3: CASSSSAAEEGTQYF
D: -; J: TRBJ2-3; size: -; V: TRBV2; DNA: TGTGCCAGCAGTTTAAATAGCACTGAGCCCCAGTATTTT; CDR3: CASSLNSTEPQYF
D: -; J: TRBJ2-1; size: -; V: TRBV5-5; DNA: TGTGCCAGCAGCTTGGACAGGGTCTACAATGAGCAGTTCTTC; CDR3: CASSLDRVYNEQFF
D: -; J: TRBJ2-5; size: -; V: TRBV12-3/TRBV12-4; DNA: TGTGCCAGCAGTTTTGATCTGGGAGGGACCCAGTACTTC; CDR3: CASSFDLGGTQYF
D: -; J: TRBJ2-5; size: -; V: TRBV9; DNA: TGTGCCAGCAGATTAGCTGGGAAGATTCAGTACTTCCAGTACTTC; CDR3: CASRLAGKIQYFQYF
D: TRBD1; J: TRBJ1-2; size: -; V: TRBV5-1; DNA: TGTGCCAGCAGCCTCTTGGACAGGGGCTATGGCTACACCTTC; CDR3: CASSLLDRGYGYTF
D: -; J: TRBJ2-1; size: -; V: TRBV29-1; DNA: TGCAGCACCTGGAGCGGAGGCGATGAGCAGTTCTTC; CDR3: CSTWSGGDEQFF
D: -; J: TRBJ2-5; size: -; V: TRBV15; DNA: TGTGCCACCAGCATAGGCGGCGAGCAAGATACCCAGTACTTC; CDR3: CATSIGGEQDTQYF
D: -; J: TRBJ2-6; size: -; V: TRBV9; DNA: TGTGCCAGCAGCGCCGCCGGCGCCTCCGAGAATTCACTCCTGACTTTC; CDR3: CASSAAGASENSLLTF
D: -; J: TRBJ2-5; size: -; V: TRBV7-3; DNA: TGTGCCAGCAGCAGTGGCGGGACGCAAGAAGCCCAGCACTTC; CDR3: CASSSGGTQEAQHF
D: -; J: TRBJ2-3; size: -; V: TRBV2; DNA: TGTGCCAGCAGCGTATCGTGTGGTAATCAGCCCCAGTATTTT; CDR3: CASSVSCGNQPQYF
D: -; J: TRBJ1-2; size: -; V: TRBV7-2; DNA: TGTGCCAGCAGGGACGGGGGCACAGATACCCAGTATGTTTACACCTTC; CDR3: CASRDGGTDTQYVYTF
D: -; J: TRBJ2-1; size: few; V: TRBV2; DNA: TGTGCCAGCGGTGGGTGGACAAACAATGAGCAGTTCTTC; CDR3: CASGGWTNNEQFF
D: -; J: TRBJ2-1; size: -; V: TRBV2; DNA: TGTGCCAGCAGCTACGGGGTTACGGGTAGACAGTTCTTC; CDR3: CASSYGVTGRQFF
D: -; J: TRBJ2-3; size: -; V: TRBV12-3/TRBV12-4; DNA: -; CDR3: CDSSFYICSARGLAGGLDTQYF
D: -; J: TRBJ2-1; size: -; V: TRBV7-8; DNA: TGTGCCAGCAGCTCCCGTCCAGACGGTGGACAGTTCTTC; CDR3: CASSSRPDGGQFF
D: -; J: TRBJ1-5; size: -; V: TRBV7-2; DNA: TGTGCCAGCAGCTTACTCGGGGGCGGTACGCAGCATTTT; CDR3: CASSLLGGGTQHF
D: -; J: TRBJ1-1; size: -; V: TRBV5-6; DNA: TGTGCCAGCAGCTTGGGGGGGAGAGGGAACACTGAAGCTTTCTTT; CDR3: CASSLGGRGNTEAFF
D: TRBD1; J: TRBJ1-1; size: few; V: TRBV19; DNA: TGTGCCAGTATGACAGGGCGAGGGACGAACACTGAAGCTTTCTTT; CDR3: CASMTGRGTNTEAFF
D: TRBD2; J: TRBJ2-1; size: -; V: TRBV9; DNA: TGTGCCAGCAGCCCCGGGGCTAGCGGATACAATGAGCAGCAGTTCTTC; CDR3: CASSPGASGYNEQQFF
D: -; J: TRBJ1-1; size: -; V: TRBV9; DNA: TGTGCCAGCAGCTTTGAACTGACAGAGAACACTGAAGCTTTCTTT; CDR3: CASSFELTENTEAFF
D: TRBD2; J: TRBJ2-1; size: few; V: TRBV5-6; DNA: TGTGCCAGCAGCTTGGCGGGGCTAGCGGGAGGGGGGAATGAGCAGTTCTTC; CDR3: CASSLAGLAGGGNEQFF
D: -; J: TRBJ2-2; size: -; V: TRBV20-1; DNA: TGCAGTGCTAGTGTGCCGGGACACCAGCAGCTGTTTTTT; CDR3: CSASVPGHQQLFF
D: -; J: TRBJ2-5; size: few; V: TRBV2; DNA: TGTGCCAGCAGTGATGGGGGGATGCATGAGCAGTTGTTCTTC; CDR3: CASSDGGMHEQLFF